These 29 T cell receptor beta chains came from one sample sequenced in a study of cytomegalovirus exposure and HLA in healthy donors. PCR amplification relied on 60 Vbeta primers (plus 13 Jbeta primers). Method: immunoSEQ multiplex PCR; TCRdb's copy keeps in-frame clones and lacks some. The table includes under 200,000 clones, approximately 78% detected once. The sample taken for sequencing was PBMCs. These receptors originate from a woman aged 30 to 39 in good health and CMV-seropositive.

The rearrangement uses TRBV4-2 and TRBJ1-6, with TRBD1 matching 7 bases. Unmatched junction bases numbered 6, after V lost 5 bases and J lost 8 bases. Per the germline V gene, CDR1 is LGHNA and CDR2 is YNFKEQ. There are 14 residues in the CDR3. CDR3 sequence reads: CASSSTQGDSPLHF. CDR3 sequence (DNA): TGTGCCAGCAGCTCGACGCAGGGGGATTCACCCCTCCACTTT.

The J gene is TRBJ1-5, the V gene TRBV19, with D perhaps TRBD1 (5 bases). This CDR3 spans 14 amino acids. Trimming left V 5 bases short and J 3 bases short, with 11 bases between. Germline CDR1 LNHDA, CDR2 SQIVND (reference sequence). CDR3 region: CASSSGEFNQPQHF. The CDR3 DNA reads TGTGCCAGTAGTTCGGGGGAATTCAATCAGCCCCAGCATTTT.

This clone was found a few times. The chain couples TRBV7-9 to TRBJ1-2; D not certain. V was trimmed by 0 bases and J by 0 bases, leaving 5 bases between them. The germline V gene encodes CDR1 SEHNR and CDR2 FQNEAQ (reference sequence). The CDR3 has 14 residues. Here the CDR3 DNA reads TGTGCCAGCAGCTTAGCCGTAGCTAACTATGGCTACACCTTC. This gives the protein CASSLAVANYGYTF.

V is TRBV29-1 and J is TRBJ2-2, with 10 bases aligning to TRBD1. With V trimmed by 4 bases and J by 5 bases, 10 bases remained unmatched. CDR3 length: 16 residues. Looked up from germline, CDR1 is SQVTM and CDR2 is ANQGSEA. The CDR3 DNA is TGCAGCGTTGGACAGGGGGCTAGATTTGATACCGGGGAGCTGTTTTTT. This translates into CSVGQGARFDTGELFF.

V gene TRBV28 combines with J gene TRBJ2-5; 8 bases line up with TRBD1. The germline V gene encodes CDR1 MDHEN and CDR2 SYDVKM. The CDR3 length is 16 residues. After removal of 7 bases from V and 2 bases from J, the junction contained 12 bases not matched to a gene. CDR3 residues: CASMMPRGRGQETQYF. The CDR3 DNA is TGTGCCAGCATGATGCCCAGGGGGCGCGGGCAAGAGACCCAGTACTTC.

To note about this clone: At one end the junction does not follow the germline gene, possibly because of a read error. The DNA of the CDR3 is TGTGCCAGCACACACTGGGGGACTAGTGAAAAACTGTTTTTT. It translates to CASTHWGTSEKLFF. The rearrangement uses TRBV28 and TRBJ1-4, with D possibly matching TRBD1 (5 bases). CDR1 is MDHEN, CDR2 SYDVKM, per germline. The CDR3 length is 14 residues.

The CDR3, as DNA: TGTGCCAGCAGTTTACCCTCCCTAGCGGGGGGGCTCGGGTACGAGCAGTACTTC. It specifies CASSLPSLAGGLGYEQYF. The V and J genes are TRBV28 and TRBJ2-7; 12 bases agree with TRBD2. The CDR3 contains 18 residues. The germline V gene encodes CDR1 MDHEN and CDR2 SYDVKM. V gave up 2 bases and J gave up 4 bases; unmatched junction bases: 12.

The sample holds one count of this clone. This sequence joins TRBV4-3 and TRBJ2-7; unclear D gene. The CDR3 extends over 15 amino acids. V lost 1 base, J lost 2 bases, and 12 bases lay in between. Germline V gene data show CDR1 as LGHNA and CDR2 as YSLEER. The CDR3 coding sequence is TGCGCCAGCAGCCAAGGACTGACTGAGGCCTACGAGCAGTACTTC. It codes for CASSQGLTEAYEQYF.

About this clone: The same CDR3 also results from other DNA sequences found in this sample. The chain has TRBV5-1 and TRBJ1-1; no clear D. This CDR3 region has 13 residues. Germline V gene lookup returns CDR1 SGHRS and CDR2 YFSETQ. The V end was cut by 2 bases, the J end by 2 bases, with 7 bases between. CDR3 in amino acids: CASSFGLNTEAFF. The CDR3 nucleotides are TGCGCCAGCAGCTTCGGGTTAAACACTGAAGCTTTCTTT. Full variable domain (rest looked up from reference TRBV5-1 and TRBJ1-1): KAGVTQTPRYLIKTRGQQVTLSCSPISGHRSVSWYQQTPGQGLQFLFEYFSETQRNKGNFPGRFSGRQFSNSRSEMNVSTLELGDSALYLCASSFGLNTEAFFGQGTRLTVV.

The chain has TRBV2 and TRBJ2-1, with D unresolved. Trimming took 5 bases from V and 9 from J, leaving 8 bases between them. The CDR3 has 11 amino acids. Germline V gene lookup returns CDR1 SNHLY and CDR2 FYNNEI. The CDR3 spells CASSTGTEQFF. CDR3 DNA sequence: TGTGCCAGCAGTACGGGTACTGAGCAGTTCTTC.

This chain joins TRBV28 and TRBJ2-5; 15 bases are shared with TRBD2. The trim removed 6 bases at V and 7 bases at J, leaving 6 bases unmatched. CDR3 length: 15 residues. Germline V CDR1 and CDR2: MDHEN, SYDVKM. CDR3 in amino acids: CASRGLAGGPGTQYF. DNA of the CDR3: TGTGCCAGCAGAGGACTAGCGGGGGGGCCCGGGACCCAGTACTTC.

As regards this clone: The sample contains more than one DNA sequence encoding this CDR3. The chain recombines TRBV7-6 with TRBJ2-6; a possible D gene is TRBD2 (6 bases). Per germline, CDR1 SGHVS and CDR2 FNYEAQ. V was pared by 3 bases and J by 1 base, with 7 bases between. The CDR3 has 15 residues. Here the CDR3 reads CASSFGGSGANVLTF. CDR3 in DNA: TGTGCCAGCAGCTTTGGAGGGTCTGGGGCCAACGTCCTGACTTTC.

The gene calls are TRBV30 and TRBJ1-3; no clear D. V gave up 7 bases and J gave up 3 bases, with 13 bases separating them. Germline V CDR1 and CDR2: GTSNPN, SVGIG (reference sequence). The CDR3 contains 13 residues. CDR3 DNA: TGTGCCTTGACCGACTATTATGGAAACACCATATATTTT. Its translation is CALTDYYGNTIYF.

The chain couples TRBV29-1 to TRBJ1-1, with 8 bases that match TRBD1. Germline V gene sequence: CDR1 SQVTM, CDR2 ANQGSEA. V was clipped by 7 bases and J by 1 base; unmatched bases: 5. The CDR3 sequence is 13 residues long. This CDR3 is CSGGQGGNTEAFF. CDR3 nucleotide sequence: TGCAGCGGCGGACAGGGAGGGAACACTGAAGCTTTCTTT.

The V gene is TRBV4-2, the J gene TRBJ2-3, with 10 bases that match TRBD2. CDR1 and CDR2 from the germline V gene are LGHNA and YNFKEQ. V shed 0 bases and J 4 bases; nucleotides not matched to a gene: 4. This CDR3 is built from 16 residues. CDR3 protein: CASSQELAGVPDTQYF. The CDR3 DNA reads TGTGCCAGCAGCCAAGAGCTAGCGGGAGTACCAGATACGCAGTATTTT.

This chain joins TRBV4-1 and TRBJ2-3, with 7 positions matching TRBD1. The CDR3 loop spans 21 amino acids. J lost 0 bases, V lost 0 bases, and 18 bases had no gene match. Per the germline V gene, CDR1 is MGHRA and CDR2 is YSYEKL. This CDR3 is CASSQDRGGQFHPLSTDTQYF. The CDR3 DNA reads as TGCGCCAGCAGCCAAGATAGAGGGGGACAGTTCCATCCCCTTAGCACAGATACGCAGTATTTT.

The V call is TRBV7-9, the J call TRBJ1-2; no clear D gene. V lost 0 bases and J 1 base, leaving 12 bases between the germline ends. The CDR3 is 16 residues long. Germline values: CDR1 SEHNR, CDR2 FQNEAQ (reference sequence). CDR3 nucleotides: TGTGCCAGCAGCTTAGCGAGCGGGTTCCTTAACTATGGCTACACCTTC. It encodes CASSLASGFLNYGYTF.

The rearrangement joins TRBV30 to TRBJ1-1; a possible D gene is TRBD1 (5 bases). The CDR3 length is 13 residues. From germline, CDR1 is GTSNPN and CDR2 SVGIG (reference sequence). With 4 bases removed from V and 0 bases from J, the gap between germline ends came to 9 bases. Here the CDR3 reads CAWKGPLNTEAFF. CDR3 DNA sequence: TGTGCCTGGAAGGGGCCCTTGAACACTGAAGCTTTCTTT.

The rearrangement links TRBV28 to TRBJ2-1; TRBD1 aligns across 7 bases. The CDR3 is 14 residues long. The ends lost 6 bases at V and 6 bases at J; junction bases unmatched: 8. Germline V gene lookup returns CDR1 MDHEN and CDR2 SYDVKM. CDR3 amino acids: CASSPPGQFNEQFF. In DNA form, the CDR3 reads TGTGCCAGCAGCCCTCCGGGACAGTTCAATGAGCAGTTCTTC.

The rearrangement links TRBV14 to TRBJ2-3; tentative D call: TRBD1 (6 bases). The CDR3 consists of 15 residues. The V end was cut by 1 base, the J end by 2 bases, with 10 bases between. Germline loops: CDR1 SGHDN, CDR2 FVKESK. The CDR3 DNA follows: TGTGCCAGCAGCCAAGGGTGGACAGCCACAGATACGCAGTATTTT. It encodes CASSQGWTATDTQYF. Using reference TRBV14 and TRBJ2-3 for the parts outside the CDR3, the full variable domain is EAGVTQFPSHSVIEKGQTVTLRCDPISGHDNLYWYRRVMGKEIKFLLHFVKESKQDESGMPNNRFLAERTGGTYSTLKVQPAELEDSGVYFCASSQGWTATDTQYFGPGTRLTVL.

CDR3 nucleotide sequence: TGTGCCAGCAGTCAGCAGGGGTATGGCTACACCTTC. This gives the protein CASSQQGYGYTF. The J gene is TRBJ1-2, the V gene TRBV27; D is possibly TRBD1 (6 bases). From germline, CDR1 is MNHEY and CDR2 SMNVEV (reference sequence). The CDR3 is 12 amino acids. V dropped 5 bases and J dropped 5 bases, with 9 bases sitting between them.

J is TRBJ2-2 and V is TRBV27, with TRBD2 identical over 7 bases. With V trimmed by 10 bases and J by 3 bases, 11 bases remained unmatched. This CDR3 comprises 15 residues. Germline CDR1 and CDR2: MNHEY and SMNVEV (reference sequence). The CDR3 sequence: CATPLAAEYTGELFF. The CDR3 nucleotides are TGTGCCACCCCCCTAGCGGCAGAATACACCGGGGAGCTGTTTTTT.

The V and J genes are TRBV28 and TRBJ2-3; TRBD2 matches at 10 bases. In germline, CDR1 is MDHEN, CDR2 SYDVKM. This CDR3 is built from 15 residues. Losses at the gene ends were 4 bases for V and 3 bases for J; bases not matched to a gene: 4. In DNA form, the CDR3 reads TGTGCCAGCAGTTCCCAGCGGGGGGGGACAGATACGCAGTATTTT. Protein product: CASSSQRGGTDTQYF.

V gene TRBV9 combines with J gene TRBJ2-1, with a weak D call TRBD2 (5 bases). The CDR3 length is 13 residues. The germline V gene has CDR1 SGDLS and CDR2 YYNGEE. V was trimmed by 0 bases and J by 12 bases, leaving 13 bases between them. The CDR3 DNA follows: TGTGCCAGCAGCGTAGGAGTCGTGGGGAGGCAGTTCTTC. This codes for CASSVGVVGRQFF.

This chain connects TRBV25-1 to TRBJ1-4, with a possible D match to TRBD1 (6 bases). Per the germline V gene, CDR1 is MGHDK and CDR2 is SYGVNS. This CDR3 spans 16 amino acids. The V end lost 9 bases, the J end lost 7 bases, and 24 bases lay between the germline ends. The CDR3 DNA sequence: TGTGCCAGTTCAGGGGCCCCGGGGTTGCATCTTGAAAAACTGTTTTTT. Residues: CASSGAPGLHLEKLFF.

The chain has TRBV2 and TRBJ1-4; D is undetermined. Germline V gene data show CDR1 as SNHLY and CDR2 as FYNNEI. Trimming left V 3 bases short and J 8 bases short, with 19 bases between. The CDR3 is made up of 16 amino acids. In DNA, the CDR3 is TGTGCCAGCAGTGATAAGGTCCCCGCGGGAACAGAAAAACTGTTTTTT. This codes for CASSDKVPAGTEKLFF.

The J gene is TRBJ1-6, the V gene TRBV9; the match to TRBD1 covers 8 bases. This CDR3 region has 15 residues. The J segment lost 8 bases and the V segment lost 3 bases, leaving 7 bases of the junction unmatched. Germline V lookup: CDR1 SGDLS, CDR2 YYNGEE. CDR3 sequence (DNA): TGTGCCAGCAGCGCTAGGACAGGGTGGGATTCACCCCTCCACTTT. Its protein is CASSARTGWDSPLHF.

This clone was seen a few times. The genes are TRBV5-4 and TRBJ2-1, with 12 bases that match TRBD2. CDR3 size: 15 residues. Germline lookup yields CDR1 SGHNT and CDR2 YYREEE (reference sequence). The V segment lost 3 bases and the J segment 7 bases; nucleotides outside the gene matches: 5. The CDR3 nucleotides are TGTGCCAGCAGCTCATCTAGCGGGAGGGTGAATGAGCAGTTCTTC. As protein: CASSSSSGRVNEQFF.

This clone was seen a single time. The chain links TRBV28 to TRBJ2-7; D is possibly TRBD2 (7 bases). The CDR3 totals 13 residues. The ends were cut back, 0 bases at V and 6 bases at J, with 9 bases in the middle. From germline, CDR1 is MDHEN and CDR2 SYDVKM. The CDR3 DNA reads TGTGCCAGCAGTTTATGGGGGGGGGCCGAGCAGTACTTC. Encoded protein: CASSLWGGAEQYF.